The table lists the clone carrying this T cell receptor beta chain with many counts. What it binds is unknown. The germline gives CDR1 SGDLS, CDR2 YYNGEE. V gave up 4 bases and J gave up 6 bases, with 13 bases separating them. There are 13 residues in the CDR3. This specimen belongs to a study of T cells in Graves' hyperthyroidism and ophthalmopathy. Study findings and constraints: Appearing also in blood were most of the thyroid clonotypes expanded above 0.001. Onset of ophthalmopathy came a median roughly 6.4 months after the model predicted it.

RNA transcripts provided the source from which TCR beta CDR3 regions were amplified. The HTBI primer set was used in a first-round RT-PCR of the TCR CDR3. MiXCR, applied by TCRdb to the multiplex PCR reads, yields one record per CDR3 protein. The table has roughly 98,000 distinct CDR3 sequences, about 40% seen once. This clonotype was sampled from a woman in her thirties with Graves' hyperthyroidism. Sequenced material: peripheral blood or thyroid tissue (not recorded which). This chain uses TRBV9 with TRBJ1-1; possible D gene TRBD1, 5 bases. The CDR3 protein is CASSPRTGPEAFF. Written as DNA, the CDR3 is TGTGCCAGCAGCCCCAGAACAGGTCCTGAAGCTTTCTTT.